Presented here are 3 T cell receptor beta chains from one specimen sequenced in a study of Ad26.COV2.S vaccination and SARS-CoV-2 variants. Noted treatment: around 19 received Ad26.COV2.S at low or high dose, single or two shots; about 5 received placebo; per-sample allocation not given. It was on day 63 after the first vaccine or placebo injection that samples were taken. Only in-frame clones appear in the TCRdb table, and some are missing; sequencing was by immunoSEQ multiplex PCR. This table has roughly 350,000 clones, about nine tenths appearing once. The sample here was peripheral blood, taken in a trial of Ad26.COV2.S vaccine versus placebo. The receptors were sampled from a person aged 18-65 years who received the Ad26.COV2.S COVID-19 vaccine or a placebo.

The J gene is TRBJ1-2, the V gene TRBV5-6, with D possibly TRBD1 on 6 matching bases. Germline V gives CDR1 SGHDT, CDR2 YYEEEE. This CDR3 region has 14 residues. The V and J ends lost 3 bases and 8 bases respectively, with 17 bases between them. CDR3 coding DNA: TGTGCCAGCAGCTCGATCCGGGGGGGCGGAGGCTACACCTTC. Translated: CASSSIRGGGGYTF.

A single count supports this clone. The chain uses TRBV19 and TRBJ2-1, with TRBD1 matching over 8 bases. CDR3 length: 15 residues. Germline CDR1 and CDR2: LNHDA and SQIVND (reference sequence). V lost 1 base to trimming and J lost 5 bases; unmatched junction nucleotides: 4. CDR3 DNA: TGTGCCAGTAGTATAGGCAGGGGGCTGGACAATGAGCAGTTCTTC. Protein sequence: CASSIGRGLDNEQFF.

The V gene is TRBV7-2, the J gene TRBJ2-5; 11 bases map to TRBD1. The trim removed 5 bases at V and 5 bases at J, leaving 10 bases unmatched. Germline V gives CDR1 SGHTA, CDR2 FQGNSA. The CDR3 runs 16 residues. The CDR3 protein is CASSPNGQGARETQYF. In DNA form, the CDR3 reads TGTGCCAGCAGCCCCAACGGACAGGGGGCGCGGGAGACCCAGTACTTC.